This T cell receptor (beta chain) was sequenced for a study of identical twins. Looked up from germline, CDR1 is DFQATT and CDR2 is SNEGSKA (reference sequence). V was clipped by 3 bases and J by 5 bases, with 11 bases between them. This CDR3 has 13 residues. TCRdb re-derived calls from the 5' RACE reads in MiXCR, one entry per CDR3 protein. This table holds some 500,000 distinct CDR3 sequences, less than 25% found once. These sequences were also reported in another study, on T cells expressing NK-cell markers.

The chain combines TRBV20-1 with TRBJ1-5; D unresolved. Sequencing was performed on CD4+ T cells sorted from blood. This receptor was taken from a young woman in good health. This CDR3 reads CSASRTVDQPQHF. In DNA, the CDR3 is TGCAGTGCTAGCCGGACGGTGGATCAGCCCCAGCATTTT.